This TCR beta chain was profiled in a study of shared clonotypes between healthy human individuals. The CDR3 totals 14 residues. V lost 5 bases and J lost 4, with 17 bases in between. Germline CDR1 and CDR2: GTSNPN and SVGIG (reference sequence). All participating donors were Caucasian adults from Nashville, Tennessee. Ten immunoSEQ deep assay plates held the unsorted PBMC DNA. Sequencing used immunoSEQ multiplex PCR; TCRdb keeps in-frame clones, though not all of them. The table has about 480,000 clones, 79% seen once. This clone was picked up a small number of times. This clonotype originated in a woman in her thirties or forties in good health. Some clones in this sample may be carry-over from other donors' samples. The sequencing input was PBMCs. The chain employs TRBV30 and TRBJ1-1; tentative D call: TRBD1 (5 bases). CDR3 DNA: TGTGCCTGGTACCCCGGGACGGACGCCACTGAAGCTTTCTTT. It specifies CAWYPGTDATEAFF.